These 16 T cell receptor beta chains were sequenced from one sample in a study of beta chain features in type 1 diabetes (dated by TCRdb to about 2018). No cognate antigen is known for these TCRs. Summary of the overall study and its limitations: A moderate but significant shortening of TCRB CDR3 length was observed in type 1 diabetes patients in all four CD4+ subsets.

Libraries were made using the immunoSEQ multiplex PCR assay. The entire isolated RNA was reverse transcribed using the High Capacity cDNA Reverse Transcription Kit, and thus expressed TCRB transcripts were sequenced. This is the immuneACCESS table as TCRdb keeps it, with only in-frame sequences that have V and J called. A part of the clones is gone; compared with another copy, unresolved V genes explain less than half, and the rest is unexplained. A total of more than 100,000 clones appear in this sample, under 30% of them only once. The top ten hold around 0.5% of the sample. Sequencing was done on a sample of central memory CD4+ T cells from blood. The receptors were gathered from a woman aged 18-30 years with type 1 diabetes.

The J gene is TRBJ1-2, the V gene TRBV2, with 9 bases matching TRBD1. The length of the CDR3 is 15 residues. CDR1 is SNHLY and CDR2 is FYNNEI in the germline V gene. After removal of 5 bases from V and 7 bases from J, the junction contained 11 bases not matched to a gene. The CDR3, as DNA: TGTGCCAGCAGTATTGACAGGGGGAGAGCTGGTGGCTACACCTTC. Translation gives CASSIDRGRAGGYTF.

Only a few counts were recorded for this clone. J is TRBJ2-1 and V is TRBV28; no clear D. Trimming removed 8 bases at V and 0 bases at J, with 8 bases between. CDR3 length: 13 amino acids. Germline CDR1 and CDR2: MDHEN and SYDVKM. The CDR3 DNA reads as TGTGCCAGCCTCCGGGTCTCCTACAATGAGCAGTTCTTC. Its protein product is CASLRVSYNEQFF.

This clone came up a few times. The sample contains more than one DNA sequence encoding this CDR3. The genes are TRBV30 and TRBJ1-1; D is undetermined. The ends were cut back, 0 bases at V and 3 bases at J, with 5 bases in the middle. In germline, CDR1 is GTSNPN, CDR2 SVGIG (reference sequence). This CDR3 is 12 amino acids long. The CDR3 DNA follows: TGTGCCTGGAGTGTACGGGACACTGAAGCTTTCTTT. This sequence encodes CAWSVRDTEAFF.

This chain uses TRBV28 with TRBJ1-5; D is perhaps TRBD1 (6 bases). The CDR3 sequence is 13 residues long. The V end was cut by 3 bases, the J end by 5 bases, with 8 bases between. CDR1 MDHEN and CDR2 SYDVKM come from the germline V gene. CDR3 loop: CASSLNRDQPQHF. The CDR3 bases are TGTGCCAGCAGTTTGAACAGGGATCAGCCCCAGCATTTT.

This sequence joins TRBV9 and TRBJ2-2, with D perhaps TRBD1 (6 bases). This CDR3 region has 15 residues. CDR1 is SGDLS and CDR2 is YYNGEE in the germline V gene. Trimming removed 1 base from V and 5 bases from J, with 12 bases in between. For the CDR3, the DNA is TGTGCCAGCAGCGTAATCAGCAGGGGAACCGGGGAGCTGTTTTTT. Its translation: CASSVISRGTGELFF.

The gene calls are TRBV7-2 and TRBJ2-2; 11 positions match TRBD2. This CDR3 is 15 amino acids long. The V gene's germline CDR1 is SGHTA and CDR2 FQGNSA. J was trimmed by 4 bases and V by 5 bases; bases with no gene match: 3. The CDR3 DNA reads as TGTGCCAGCAGCGCTAGCGGGAGGAGCACCGGGGAGCTGTTTTTT. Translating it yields CASSASGRSTGELFF.

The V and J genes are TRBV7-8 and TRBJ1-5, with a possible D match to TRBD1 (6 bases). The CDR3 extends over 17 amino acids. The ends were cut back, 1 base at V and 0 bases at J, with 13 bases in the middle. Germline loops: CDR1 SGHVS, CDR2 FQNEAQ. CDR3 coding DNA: TGTGCCAGCAGCTTAGTTGGGACAAGGGTTAGCAATCAGCCCCAGCATTTT. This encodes CASSLVGTRVSNQPQHF.

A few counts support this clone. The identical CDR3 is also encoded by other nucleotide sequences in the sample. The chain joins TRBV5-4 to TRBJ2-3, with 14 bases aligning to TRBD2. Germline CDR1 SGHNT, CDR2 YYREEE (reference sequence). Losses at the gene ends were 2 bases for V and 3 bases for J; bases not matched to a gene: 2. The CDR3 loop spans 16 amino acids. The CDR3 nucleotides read TGTGCCAGCAGCTTTGGGACTAGCGGGAGAACAGATACGCAGTATTTT. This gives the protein CASSFGTSGRTDTQYF.

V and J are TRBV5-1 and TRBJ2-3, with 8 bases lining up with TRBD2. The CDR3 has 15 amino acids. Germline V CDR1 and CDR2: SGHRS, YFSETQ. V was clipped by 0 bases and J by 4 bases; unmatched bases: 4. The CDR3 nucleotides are TGCGCCAGCAGCTTGGTTAGCGGGAATGCAGATACGCAGTATTTT. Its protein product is CASSLVSGNADTQYF.

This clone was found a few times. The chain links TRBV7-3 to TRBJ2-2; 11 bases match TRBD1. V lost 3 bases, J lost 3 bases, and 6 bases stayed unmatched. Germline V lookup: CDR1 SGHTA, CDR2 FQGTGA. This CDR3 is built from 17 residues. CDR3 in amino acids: CASSLTRDRGDTGELFF. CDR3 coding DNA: TGTGCCAGCAGCTTGACCCGGGACAGGGGGGACACCGGGGAGCTGTTTTTT.

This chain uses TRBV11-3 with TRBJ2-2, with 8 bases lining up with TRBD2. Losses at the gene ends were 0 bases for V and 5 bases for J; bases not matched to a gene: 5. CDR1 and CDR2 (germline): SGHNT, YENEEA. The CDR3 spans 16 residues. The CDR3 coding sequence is TGTGCCAGCAGCTTAGATCCGTCTAGCGGGACCGGGGAGCTGTTTTTT. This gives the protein CASSLDPSSGTGELFF. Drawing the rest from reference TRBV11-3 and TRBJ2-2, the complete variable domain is EAGVVQSPRYKIIEKKQPVAFWCNPISGHNTLYWYLQNLGQGPELLIRYENEEAVDDSQLPKDRFSAERLKGVDSTLKIQPAELGDSAVYLCASSLDPSSGTGELFFGEGSRLTVL.

This CDR3 reads CASSKGVTSGGLNSYEQYF. The CDR3 bases are TGTGCCAGCAGCAAAGGGGTGACTAGCGGGGGCCTCAATTCCTACGAGCAGTACTTC. This chain uses TRBV21-1 with TRBJ2-7; TRBD2, as called in the table, went unchecked against the DNA. TRBV21-1 is classified as a pseudogene. The CDR3 consists of 19 residues.

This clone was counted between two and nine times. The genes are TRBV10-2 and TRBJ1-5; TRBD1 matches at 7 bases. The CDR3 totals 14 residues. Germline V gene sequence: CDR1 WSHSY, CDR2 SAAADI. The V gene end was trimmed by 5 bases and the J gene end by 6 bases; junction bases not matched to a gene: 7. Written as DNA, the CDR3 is TGCGCCAGCAGTTTCAGACAGGGAGGTCAGCCCCAGCATTTT. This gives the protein CASSFRQGGQPQHF.

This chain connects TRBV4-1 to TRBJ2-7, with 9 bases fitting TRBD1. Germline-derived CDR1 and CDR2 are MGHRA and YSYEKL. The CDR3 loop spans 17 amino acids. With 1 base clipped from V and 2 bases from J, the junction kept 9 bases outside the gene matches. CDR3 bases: TGCGCCAGCAGCCAAGGGGACCCACGGGACAGGGCCTACGAGCAGTACTTC. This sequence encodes CASSQGDPRDRAYEQYF.

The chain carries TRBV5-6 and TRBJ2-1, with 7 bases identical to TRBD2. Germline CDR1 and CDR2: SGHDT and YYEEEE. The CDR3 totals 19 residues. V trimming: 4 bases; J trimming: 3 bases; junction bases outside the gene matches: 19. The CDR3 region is CASSTTLLGGSAHYNEQFF. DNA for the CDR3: TGTGCCAGCAGCACGACACTATTGGGCGGGAGCGCCCACTACAATGAGCAGTTCTTC. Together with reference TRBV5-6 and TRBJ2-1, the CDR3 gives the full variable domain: DAGVTQSPTHLIKTRGQQVTLRCSPKSGHDTVSWYQQALGQGPQFIFQYYEEEERQRGNFPDRFSGHQFPNYSSELNVNALLLGDSALYLCASSTTLLGGSAHYNEQFFGPGTRLTVL.

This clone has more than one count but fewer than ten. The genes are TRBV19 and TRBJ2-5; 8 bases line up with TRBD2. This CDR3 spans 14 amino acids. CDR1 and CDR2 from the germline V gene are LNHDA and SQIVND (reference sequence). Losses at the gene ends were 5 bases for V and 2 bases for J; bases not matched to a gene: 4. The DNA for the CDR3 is TGTGCCAGTAGTCTTCGGGGGGGACAAGAGACCCAGTACTTC. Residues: CASSLRGGQETQYF.